This T cell receptor (beta chain) was observed in a study of blood T cells in healthy people across ages. Points on this clonotype: Its target is not known.

A second PCR, run for about 6 to 12 cycles, used a sample-barcoded 5' primer plus a J-beta primer mix. MiXCR, applied by TCRdb to the 5' RACE reads, yields one record per CDR3 protein. The table lists about a million distinct CDR3 sequences, 45% to 60% of them singletons. Findings of the study overall: Roughly linear age-related decline in beta diversity appeared, significant by age around 42.

The CDR3 sequence is 15 residues long. CDR1 and CDR2 from the germline V gene are MNHNY and SVGAGI (reference sequence). V lost 5 bases to trimming and J lost 4 bases; unmatched junction nucleotides: 9. This chain uses TRBV6-6 with TRBJ1-2; TRBD1 agrees at 8 bases. Sequencing was carried out using blood. The TCR comes from a woman in her fifties or sixties in good health. In DNA form, the CDR3 reads TGTGCCAGCAGTACACCGGGACAGGCGGGCTATGGCTACACCTTC. This gives the protein CASSTPGQAGYGYTF.